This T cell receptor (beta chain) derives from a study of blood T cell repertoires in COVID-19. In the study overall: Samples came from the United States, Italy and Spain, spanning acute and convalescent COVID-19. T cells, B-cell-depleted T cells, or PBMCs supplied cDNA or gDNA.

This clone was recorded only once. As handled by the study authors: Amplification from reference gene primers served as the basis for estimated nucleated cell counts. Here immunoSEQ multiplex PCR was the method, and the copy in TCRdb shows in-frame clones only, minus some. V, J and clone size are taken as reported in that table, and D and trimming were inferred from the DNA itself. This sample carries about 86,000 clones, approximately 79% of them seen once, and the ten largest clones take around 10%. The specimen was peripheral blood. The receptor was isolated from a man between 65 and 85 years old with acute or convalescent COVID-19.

CDR3 nucleotide sequence: TGTGCCAGCAGCCTCGGGACTAGCGGGGTGGAAGATACGCAGTATTTT. Residues: CASSLGTSGVEDTQYF. The V gene is TRBV11-2, the J gene TRBJ2-3, with TRBD2 matching over 13 bases. The trim removed 5 bases at V and 5 bases at J, leaving 7 bases unmatched. The germline V gene encodes CDR1 SGHAT and CDR2 FQNNGV. The CDR3 is made up of 16 amino acids.